The clone carrying this T cell receptor beta chain was seen a single time. This entry belongs to a study of blood T cell repertoires in COVID-19. As for the study in general: Sites across the United States, Italy and Spain contributed samples from acute and convalescent COVID-19. PBMCs, B-cell-depleted T cells, or T cells provided the cDNA or gDNA that made up the material.

As processed by the authors: Reference gene primer amplification in the assay estimated nucleated cell counts. Assay used: immunoSEQ multiplex PCR; TCRdb lists only in-frame clones, some missing. D and trimming come from the DNA, and the V and J calls and clone size come from that table. This sample has hundreds of thousands of clones, with about four fifths found just once. Per the germline V gene, CDR1 is GTSNPN and CDR2 is SVGIG (reference sequence). This CDR3 has 12 amino acids. Deletions cut 3 bases from V and 9 bases from J, with 12 bases between. The clonotype was recovered from a woman aged 45 to 65 who had recovered from COVID-19. Source material: peripheral blood. The V call is TRBV30, the J call TRBJ1-5; D perhaps matches TRBD1 (5 bases). The CDR3 spells CAWRFPGGPQHF. In nucleotides, the CDR3 is TGTGCCTGGAGGTTCCCCGGGGGGCCCCAGCATTTT.